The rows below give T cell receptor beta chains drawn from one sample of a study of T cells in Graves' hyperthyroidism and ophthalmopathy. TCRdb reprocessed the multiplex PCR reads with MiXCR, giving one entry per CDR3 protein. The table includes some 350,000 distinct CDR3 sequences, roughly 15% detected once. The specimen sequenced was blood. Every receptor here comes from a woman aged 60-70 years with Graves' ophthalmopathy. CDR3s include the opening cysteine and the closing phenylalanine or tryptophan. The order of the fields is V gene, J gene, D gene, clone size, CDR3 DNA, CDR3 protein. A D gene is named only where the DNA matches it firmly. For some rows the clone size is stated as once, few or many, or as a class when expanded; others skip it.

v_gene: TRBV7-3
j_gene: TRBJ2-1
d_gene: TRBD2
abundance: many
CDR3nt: TGTGCCAGCAGCCCCACCGCAGCGGGAGAGGAGAATGAGCAGTTCTTC
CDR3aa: CASSPTAAGEENEQFF

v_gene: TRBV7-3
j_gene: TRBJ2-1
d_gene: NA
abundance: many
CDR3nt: TGTGCCAGCAGCTTAGGAGCGGACGAATACAATGAGCAGTTCTTC
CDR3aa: CASSLGADEYNEQFF

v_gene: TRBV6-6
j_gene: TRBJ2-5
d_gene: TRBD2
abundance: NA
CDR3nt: TGTGCCAGCAGTTACGGGACTAGCGGGAGGGCCTTGGGGGAGACCCAGTACTTC
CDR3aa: CASSYGTSGRALGETQYF

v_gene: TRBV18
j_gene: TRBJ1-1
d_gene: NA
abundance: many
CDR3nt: TGTGCCAGCTACGATTTAGTGAACACTGAAGCTTTCTTT
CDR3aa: CASYDLVNTEAFF

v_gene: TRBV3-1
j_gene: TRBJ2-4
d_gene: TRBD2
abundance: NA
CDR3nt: TGTGCCAGCAGCCAGATAGCGGGAGAAAACATTCAGTACTTC
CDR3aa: CASSQIAGENIQYF

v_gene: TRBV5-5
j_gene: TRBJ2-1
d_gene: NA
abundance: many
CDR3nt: TGTGCCAGCAGCACCCCCGGGACCTCATTGGGGGAGCAGTTCTTC
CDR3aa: CASSTPGTSLGEQFF

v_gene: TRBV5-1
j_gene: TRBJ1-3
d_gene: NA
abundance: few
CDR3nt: TGCGCCAGCAGCTTACTTCCCGGCTCTGGAAACACCATATATTTT
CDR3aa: CASSLLPGSGNTIYF

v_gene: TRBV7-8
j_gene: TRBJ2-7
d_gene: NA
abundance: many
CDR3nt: TGTGCCAGCAACTCCCGAAGCTCCTACGAGCAGTACTTC
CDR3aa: CASNSRSSYEQYF

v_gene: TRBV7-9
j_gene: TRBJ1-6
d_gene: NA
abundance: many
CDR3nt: TGTGCCAGCAGCCCCCTTGGCAGCAATTCACCCCTCCACTTT
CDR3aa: CASSPLGSNSPLHF

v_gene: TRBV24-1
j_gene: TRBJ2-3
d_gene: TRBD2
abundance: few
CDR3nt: TGTGCCACCAGCCAGACTAGCGGGAGGGCAACAGATACGCAGTATTTT
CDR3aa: CATSQTSGRATDTQYF

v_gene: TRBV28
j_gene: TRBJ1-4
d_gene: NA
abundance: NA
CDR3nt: TGTGCCAGCAGGCTCGCTCGGGACACCACTAATGAAAAACTGTTTTTT
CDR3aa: CASRLARDTTNEKLFF

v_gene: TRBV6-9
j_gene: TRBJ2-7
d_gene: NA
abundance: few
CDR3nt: TGTGCCAGCAGTTACGGACGGGAGTACGAGCAGTACTTC
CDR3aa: CASSYGREYEQYF

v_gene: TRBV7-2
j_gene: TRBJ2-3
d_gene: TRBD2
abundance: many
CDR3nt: TGTGCCAGCAACTTCGCCTTCGGCGGGAGCGCAGATACGCAGTATTTT
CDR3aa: CASNFAFGGSADTQYF

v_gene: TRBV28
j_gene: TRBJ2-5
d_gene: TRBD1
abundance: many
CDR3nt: TGTGCCAGCCAGAGTTCCGGGACAGGGGAACAAGAGACCCAGTACTTC
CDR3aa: CASQSSGTGEQETQYF

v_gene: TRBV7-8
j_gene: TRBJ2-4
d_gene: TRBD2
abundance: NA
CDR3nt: TGTGCCAGCAGCTTAGTGGCGGGAGGCCTCAATAACATTCAGTACTTC
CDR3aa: CASSLVAGGLNNIQYF

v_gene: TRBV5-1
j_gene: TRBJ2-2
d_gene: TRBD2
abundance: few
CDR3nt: TGCGCCAGCAGCTTCCTAGCGGCCGCGAACACCGGGGAGCTGTTTTTT
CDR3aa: CASSFLAAANTGELFF